This is a list of T cell receptor beta chains from one sample in a study of early stage breast cancer tumors. This table comes from immunoSEQ multiplex PCR, and its TCRdb copy is limited to in-frame clones, with some not included. Among 45,000 to 60,000 clones listed, around nine tenths were seen once. The sequencing sample was made of blood. These receptors were taken from a person aged 65 to 85 with breast cancer. CDR3s include the opening cysteine and the closing phenylalanine or tryptophan.

J | V | CDR3
TRBJ1-1 | TRBV30 | CAWKRSGSPTEAFF
TRBJ1-2 | TRBV10-3 | CATKPYFRQDGYTF
TRBJ2-7 | TRBV5-4 | CASSSGDPPYEQYF
TRBJ2-3 | TRBV7-2 | CASSLVGGAGGGTDTQYF
TRBJ1-4 | TRBV7-2 | CASSPTGGGNEKLFF
TRBJ2-7 | TRBV5-1 | CASSLVGQGNYEQYF
TRBJ2-5 | TRBV5-6 | CASSLPGVKTQYF
TRBJ1-2 | TRBV5-1 | CASSLAGEDGYTF
TRBJ2-3 | TRBV15 | CATSRDRASTDTQYF
TRBJ2-7 | TRBV2 | CASRINWGPYEQYF
TRBJ1-2 | TRBV7-2 | CASSRPQGGYGYTF
TRBJ2-1 | TRBV6-5 | CASSFPGLAGNNEQFF
TRBJ1-3 | TRBV4-1 | CASSQLQGQSSGNTIYF
TRBJ2-1 | TRBV6-5 | CASSYGQVDRANEQFF
TRBJ1-5 | TRBV7-2 | CASSRDGGAQPQHF
TRBJ2-2 | TRBV10-3 | CAISDRVGDTGELFF
TRBJ2-3 | TRBV27 | CASSPWGGGTDTQYF
TRBJ2-1 | TRBV7-6 | CASSSRGTSGYNEQFF
TRBJ2-7 | TRBV29-1 | CSVFGTGFSLEQYF
TRBJ1-6 | TRBV4-1 | CASSQPTGVNSPLHF
TRBJ1-1 | TRBV5-1 | CASSLTGDLNTEAFF
TRBJ2-3 | TRBV7-9 | CASSSRQGAADTQYF
TRBJ1-5 | TRBV9 | CASSPGGDSNQPQHF
TRBJ2-2 | TRBV2 | CASSRLAGNTGELFF
TRBJ1-2 | TRBV6-1 | CASLTPNYGYTF
TRBJ2-7 | TRBV7-6 | CASSLAPPRTSGILHEQYF
TRBJ2-7 | TRBV11-2 | CASSPPYGASSEQYF
TRBJ1-6 | TRBV7-2 | CASSLGSGFYNSPLHF
TRBJ2-7 | TRBV7-2 | CASSLAKNSEQYF
TRBJ2-7 | TRBV10-1 | CASSDGGSYEQYF
TRBJ2-7 | TRBV5-5 | CASSRDGTSGGSSYEQYF
TRBJ1-2 | TRBV19 | CASSIAAVLVNGYTF
TRBJ2-2 | TRBV9 | CASSSPVGGLSGELFF
TRBJ2-1 | TRBV25-1 | CASSQTASLSEQFF